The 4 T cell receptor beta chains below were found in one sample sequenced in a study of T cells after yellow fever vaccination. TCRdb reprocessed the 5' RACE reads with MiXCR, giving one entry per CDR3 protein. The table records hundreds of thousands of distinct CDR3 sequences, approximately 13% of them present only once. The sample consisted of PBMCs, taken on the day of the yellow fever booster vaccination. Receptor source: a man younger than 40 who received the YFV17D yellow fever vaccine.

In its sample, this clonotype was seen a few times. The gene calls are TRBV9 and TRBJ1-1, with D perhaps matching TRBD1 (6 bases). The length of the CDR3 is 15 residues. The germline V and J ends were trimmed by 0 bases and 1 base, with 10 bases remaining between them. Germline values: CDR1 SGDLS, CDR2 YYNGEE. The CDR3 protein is CASSVDPGANTEAFF. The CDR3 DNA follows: TGTGCCAGCAGCGTAGATCCGGGGGCGAACACTGAAGCTTTCTTT.

The CDR3 spells CSASSLAYQETQYF. The CDR3 DNA is TGCAGTGCTAGTTCCCTAGCCTACCAAGAGACCCAGTACTTC. This chain connects TRBV20-1 to TRBJ2-5, with TRBD2 as a possible D gene (5 bases). The CDR3 sequence is 14 residues long. The germline CDR1 and CDR2 sequences are DFQATT and SNEGSKA (reference sequence). Between the trimmed V and J ends, which lost 3 bases and 0 bases, there was a span of 11 bases.

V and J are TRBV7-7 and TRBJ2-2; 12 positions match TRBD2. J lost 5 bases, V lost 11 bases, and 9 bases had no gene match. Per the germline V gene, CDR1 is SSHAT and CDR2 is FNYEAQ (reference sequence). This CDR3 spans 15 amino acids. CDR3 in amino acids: CAVARTSGATGELFF. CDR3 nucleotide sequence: TGTGCCGTGGCGAGGACTAGCGGGGCAACCGGGGAGCTGTTTTTT.

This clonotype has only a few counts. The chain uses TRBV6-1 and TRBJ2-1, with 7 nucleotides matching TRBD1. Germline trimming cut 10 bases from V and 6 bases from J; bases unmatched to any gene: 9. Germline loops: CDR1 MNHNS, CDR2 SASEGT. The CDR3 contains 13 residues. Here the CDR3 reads CATATQGRNEQFF. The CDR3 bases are TGTGCCACCGCTACACAGGGGCGCAATGAGCAGTTCTTC.